This passage covers 30 T cell receptor beta chains from one sample sequenced in a study of cytomegalovirus exposure and HLA in healthy donors (TCRdb year 2017). Library construction relied on the immunoSEQ multiplex PCR assay. TCRdb limited this immuneACCESS table to in-frame rearrangements with V and J called. A share of clones is missing; checked studies link under half to unresolved V genes, and the rest is unexplained. The sample contains under 200,000 clones, approximately 86% of them found a single time. In total, the top ten clones hold about 2.3% of the sample. Sequencing input: PBMCs. Receptors originate from a woman younger than 35 in good health and CMV-seronegative.

The chain is built from TRBV2 and TRBJ2-3; 8 positions match TRBD2. This CDR3 is built from 14 residues. Germline values: CDR1 SNHLY, CDR2 FYNNEI. The V gene end was trimmed by 6 bases and the J gene end by 6 bases; junction bases not matched to a gene: 8. CDR3 in DNA: TGTGCCAGCAGGGTAGCGGGGTGGGCGGATACGCAGTATTTT. It encodes CASRVAGWADTQYF.

V is TRBV5-1 and J is TRBJ2-1, with D hard to call. This CDR3 spans 12 amino acids. Germline CDR1 is SGHRS and CDR2 is YFSETQ. V lost 6 bases and J lost 0, with 4 bases in between. CDR3 coding DNA: TGCGCCAGCACCAGCTCCTACAATGAGCAGTTCTTC. Translation: CASTSSYNEQFF.

V gene TRBV30 combines with J gene TRBJ2-2; 9 nucleotides line up with TRBD2. V was pared by 3 bases and J by 6 bases, with 11 bases of the junction left unmatched. The germline gives CDR1 GTSNPN, CDR2 SVGIG (reference sequence). This CDR3 is 16 amino acids long. The CDR3 here is CAWRGRSGGPAGELFF. The CDR3 DNA sequence: TGTGCCTGGAGAGGGAGAAGCGGGGGGCCAGCCGGGGAGCTGTTTTTT.

This chain joins TRBV5-6 and TRBJ2-3; D is possibly TRBD2 (6 bases). Germline V lookup: CDR1 SGHDT, CDR2 YYEEEE. CDR3 size: 15 residues. V lost 2 bases, J lost 4 bases, and 14 bases lay in between. In nucleotides, the CDR3 is TGTGCCAGCAGCTTACAACTATGGGGGGCAGATACGCAGTATTTT. Amino acids: CASSLQLWGADTQYF.

The J gene is TRBJ1-2, the V gene TRBV4-1; tentatively, D is TRBD1 (5 bases). Germline V gene lookup returns CDR1 MGHRA and CDR2 YSYEKL. The CDR3 extends over 15 amino acids. The V gene lost 3 bases and the J gene lost 1 base, with 12 bases spanning the gap. As DNA, the CDR3 is TGCGCCAGCAGCCACCTCAGGGATGATAACTATGGCTACACCTTC. Its protein is CASSHLRDDNYGYTF.

This chain's CDR3 is CASSSSGGLAGSISYEQYF. The CDR3 coding sequence is TGTGCCAGCAGCTCCAGCGGGGGACTAGCGGGATCAATTTCCTACGAGCAGTACTTC. This chain links TRBV7-2 with TRBJ2-7; 13 bases fit TRBD2. V shed 4 bases, J shed 1 base, and the junction held 13 bases outside the gene matches. The CDR3 is 19 amino acids. Germline CDR1 SGHTA, CDR2 FQGNSA.

This sequence joins TRBV18 and TRBJ1-2; 8 bases map to TRBD1. J was trimmed by 7 bases and V by 1 base; bases with no gene match: 11. The CDR3 loop spans 16 amino acids. Germline-derived CDR1 and CDR2 are KGHSH and LQKENI. The CDR3 reads CASSPRLTGQGGGYTF. The CDR3 bases are TGTGCCAGCTCACCACGCTTAACCGGACAGGGTGGTGGCTACACCTTC.

This chain joins TRBV6-1 and TRBJ2-2, with D possibly TRBD1 on 5 matching bases. Deletions cut 4 bases from V and 0 bases from J, with 12 bases between. The CDR3 spans 16 residues. Germline V gene sequence: CDR1 MNHNS, CDR2 SASEGT. The CDR3 DNA sequence: TGTGCCAGCAGTGGGAAAGGGGCTCCGAACACCGGGGAGCTGTTTTTT. Its protein product is CASSGKGAPNTGELFF.

The rearrangement joins TRBV4-1 to TRBJ2-3; 9 bases fit TRBD1. The CDR3 has 17 residues. The J segment lost 5 bases and the V segment lost 0 bases, leaving 9 bases of the junction unmatched. Germline V gene lookup returns CDR1 MGHRA and CDR2 YSYEKL. The chain's CDR3 is CASSQEWVQGAQDTQYF. CDR3 sequence (DNA): TGCGCCAGCAGCCAAGAGTGGGTACAGGGGGCACAAGATACGCAGTATTTT.

This clone was counted a few times. The gene calls are TRBV5-6 and TRBJ2-7; D perhaps matches TRBD1 (6 bases). The germline CDR1 and CDR2 sequences are SGHDT and YYEEEE. V lost 2 bases and J 6 bases, leaving 9 bases between the germline ends. The CDR3 covers 12 residues. The CDR3 region is CASSFGTPEQYF. The CDR3 region has the DNA TGTGCCAGCAGCTTCGGGACACCCGAGCAGTACTTC.

This clone has a single count. V and J are TRBV5-1 and TRBJ2-1, with TRBD2 matching over 11 bases. Germline CDR1 reads SGHRS; CDR2 reads YFSETQ. V lost 4 bases and J lost 2; bases outside the gene matches: 2. The CDR3 covers 15 residues. The CDR3 reads CASSGSGGAYNEQFF. CDR3 in DNA: TGCGCCAGCAGCGGTAGCGGGGGGGCCTACAATGAGCAGTTCTTC.

The V and J genes are TRBV7-8 and TRBJ2-7; maybe TRBD2 (6 bases). V was cut by 4 bases and J by 4 bases, with 17 bases left in between. CDR3 length: 15 amino acids. Per the germline V gene, CDR1 is SGHVS and CDR2 is FQNEAQ. DNA for the CDR3: TGTGCCAGCAGCTCCTTAGGCCAGGCGGGATACGAGCAGTACTTC. This encodes CASSSLGQAGYEQYF. Complete variable domain (other parts from reference TRBV7-8 and TRBJ2-7): GAGVSQSPRYKVAKRGQDVALRCDPISGHVSLFWYQQALGQGPEFLTYFQNEAQLDKSGLPSDRFFAERPEGSVSTLKIQRTQQEDSAVYLCASSSLGQAGYEQYFGPGTRLTVT.

The DNA for the CDR3 is TGTGCCAGCAGCTTCGACTATCATAACACCGGGGAGCTGTTTTTT. Translating it yields CASSFDYHNTGELFF. The rearrangement joins TRBV5-6 to TRBJ2-2; D might be TRBD2 (5 bases). The V end lost 2 bases, the J end lost 2 bases, and 10 bases lay between the germline ends. Germline V gives CDR1 SGHDT, CDR2 YYEEEE. The CDR3 has 15 residues. Full variable domain (rest looked up from reference TRBV5-6 and TRBJ2-2): DAGVTQSPTHLIKTRGQQVTLRCSPKSGHDTVSWYQQALGQGPQFIFQYYEEEERQRGNFPDRFSGHQFPNYSSELNVNALLLGDSALYLCASSFDYHNTGELFFGEGSRLTVL.

The chain joins TRBV6-5 to TRBJ1-5; D unclear. From germline, CDR1 is MNHEY and CDR2 SVGAGI. The CDR3 spans 14 residues. V dropped 8 bases and J dropped 0 bases, with 11 bases sitting between them. CDR3 bases: TGTGCCAGCGGGAGAGGGTATAGCAATCAGCCCCAGCATTTT. Amino acids: CASGRGYSNQPQHF.

This rearrangement joins TRBV6-1 to TRBJ1-1; possible D gene TRBD1, 5 bases. The CDR3 length is 14 residues. Trimming took off 7 bases at V and 4 bases at J, with 16 bases between the two ends. From germline, CDR1 is MNHNS and CDR2 SASEGT. CDR3 in DNA: TGTGCCAGCAATTCAAATCGGGGGACCACTGAAGCTTTCTTT. It yields the protein CASNSNRGTTEAFF.

On this clone itself: At one boundary the junction diverges from the germline segment, which might be a read error. The chain joins TRBV5-1 to TRBJ2-1, with D possibly matching TRBD1 (6 bases). Germline-derived CDR1 and CDR2 are SGHRS and YFSETQ. CDR3 size: 13 residues. In DNA form, the CDR3 reads TGCGCCAGCAGCCTGAACTCAGGGGACCAAACCGTCTTC. This gives the protein CASSLNSGDQTVF. The full variable domain, in which reference TRBV5-1 and TRBJ2-1 provide the parts outside the CDR3, is KAGVTQTPRYLIKTRGQQVTLSCSPISGHRSVSWYQQTPGQGLQFLFEYFSETQRNKGNFPGRFSGRQFSNSRSEMNVSTLELGDSALYLCASSLNSGDQTVFGPGTRLTVL.

This chain links TRBV29-1 with TRBJ2-1; maybe TRBD2 (6 bases). The CDR3 sequence is 14 residues long. Germline values: CDR1 SQVTM, CDR2 ANQGSEA. The V end lost 7 bases, the J end lost 9 bases, and 22 bases lay between the germline ends. CDR3 in amino acids: CSAIAVLGGSEQFF. The CDR3 DNA is TGCAGCGCCATTGCTGTGCTTGGGGGGAGTGAGCAGTTCTTC.

The rearrangement uses TRBV20-1 and TRBJ2-7; D is ambiguous. V lost 2 bases and J lost 5, with 7 bases in between. This CDR3 region has 11 residues. Germline V gene sequence: CDR1 DFQATT, CDR2 SNEGSKA (reference sequence). The CDR3 loop reads CSARRVHEQYF. CDR3 coding DNA: TGCAGTGCTAGACGAGTCCACGAGCAGTACTTC.

In its sample, this clone was seen once. V is TRBV10-2 and J is TRBJ2-3, with no clear D. The V gene's germline CDR1 is WSHSY and CDR2 SAAADI. The length of the CDR3 is 11 residues. V lost 4 bases and J lost 6, with 5 bases in between. The CDR3, as DNA: TGCGCCAGCAGTGCCCCGGATACGCAGTATTTT. Residues: CASSAPDTQYF.

This rearrangement joins TRBV7-8 to TRBJ2-1; 10 bases match TRBD2. The V segment lost 5 bases and the J segment 4 bases; nucleotides outside the gene matches: 14. The germline CDR1 and CDR2 sequences are SGHVS and FQNEAQ. This CDR3 has 18 amino acids. The CDR3 DNA follows: TGTGCCAGCAGCCCCGTACGACGAAGGACTAGCGGTTACAATGAGCAGTTCTTC. This sequence encodes CASSPVRRRTSGYNEQFF. Full variable domain (outside the CDR3, taken from reference TRBV7-8 and TRBJ2-1): GAGVSQSPRYKVAKRGQDVALRCDPISGHVSLFWYQQALGQGPEFLTYFQNEAQLDKSGLPSDRFFAERPEGSVSTLKIQRTQQEDSAVYLCASSPVRRRTSGYNEQFFGPGTRLTVL.

V usage is TRBV4-3 and J usage is TRBJ2-7; 9 bases fit TRBD2. V lost 2 bases and J lost 5; bases outside the gene matches: 13. The CDR3 runs 17 residues. Germline V gene lookup returns CDR1 LGHNA and CDR2 YSLEER. The CDR3 bases are TGCGCCAGCAGCCAAAACCCTAGCGGGGAGATTTTAAACGAGCAGTACTTC. Its translation: CASSQNPSGEILNEQYF.

The chain joins TRBV13 to TRBJ2-3; weak D call: TRBD1 (6 bases). The length of the CDR3 is 17 residues. CDR1 is PRHDT and CDR2 is FYEKMQ in the germline V gene (reference sequence). The V end lost 0 bases, the J end lost 6 bases, and 19 bases lay between the germline ends. CDR3 coding DNA: TGTGCCAGCAGCTTAGGGGTAGAGGACAGACTAACGGATACGCAGTATTTT. The encoded protein is CASSLGVEDRLTDTQYF.

The chain uses TRBV19 and TRBJ2-7, with a tentative D call TRBD2 (6 bases). With 1 base removed from V and 1 base from J, the gap between germline ends came to 8 bases. The germline V gene has CDR1 LNHDA and CDR2 SQIVND (reference sequence). The CDR3 totals 14 residues. The CDR3 DNA reads TGTGCCAGTAGTATAGTCGGGGGTTCCTACGAGCAGTACTTC. Residues: CASSIVGGSYEQYF.

The chain employs TRBV19 and TRBJ1-3; D not certain. The V end lost 0 bases, the J end lost 0 bases, and 6 bases lay between the germline ends. CDR3 size: 15 residues. CDR1 is LNHDA, CDR2 SQIVND, per germline (reference sequence). As DNA, the CDR3 is TGTGCCAGTAGTATAGAAGGACTCTCTGGAAACACCATATATTTT. It yields the protein CASSIEGLSGNTIYF.

The chain joins TRBV19 to TRBJ2-5; D is unclear. This CDR3 contains 11 residues. The V gene's germline CDR1 is LNHDA and CDR2 SQIVND (reference sequence). V was shortened by 3 bases and J by 7 bases, with 6 bases between the two germline ends. In nucleotides, the CDR3 is TGTGCCAGTAGTATTCCCGGGACCCAGTACTTC. Translation gives CASSIPGTQYF.

This chain joins TRBV27 and TRBJ1-3; D is possibly TRBD1 (6 bases). The V gene's germline CDR1 is MNHEY and CDR2 SMNVEV (reference sequence). The CDR3 totals 15 residues. V lost 2 bases and J lost 4, with 12 bases in between. As DNA, the CDR3 is TGTGCCAGCAGTTTACTCCCAGGGGTCGGAAACACCATATATTTT. Its translation: CASSLLPGVGNTIYF.

The chain links TRBV4-2 to TRBJ2-3; TRBD2 matches at 7 bases. Germline loops: CDR1 LGHNA, CDR2 YNFKEQ. The CDR3 has 17 amino acids. V shed 0 bases, J shed 0 bases, and the junction held 6 bases outside the gene matches. CDR3 amino acids: CASSQDVGGGSTDTQYF. The CDR3 DNA reads TGTGCCAGCAGCCAAGATGTTGGCGGGGGAAGCACAGATACGCAGTATTTT.

The chain is built from TRBV18 and TRBJ2-3; a weak D match, TRBD1 (5 bases). V lost 2 bases and J 12 bases, leaving 12 bases between the germline ends. Looked up from germline, CDR1 is KGHSH and CDR2 is LQKENI. The CDR3 is 12 amino acids. CDR3 in amino acids: CASSPGAAGQYF. The CDR3 region has the DNA TGTGCCAGCTCACCAGGGGCAGCCGGACAGTATTTT.

This rearrangement joins TRBV7-9 to TRBJ2-2, with 14 positions matching TRBD2. The CDR3 loop spans 17 amino acids. J was trimmed by 6 bases and V by 5 bases; bases with no gene match: 8. Per germline, CDR1 SEHNR and CDR2 FQNEAQ (reference sequence). The CDR3 DNA reads TGTGCCAGCAGCACAAGCGGACTAGCGGGAGGACCCGGGGAGCTGTTTTTT. Translating it yields CASSTSGLAGGPGELFF.

The rearrangement uses TRBV19 and TRBJ1-1; D is unresolved. Germline assignment: CDR1 LNHDA and CDR2 SQIVND (reference sequence). V lost 7 bases and J lost 11, with 20 bases in between. This CDR3 spans 13 amino acids. The CDR3 nucleotides are TGTGCCAGTAAGACCGGGTCGTCTCTATCCGCTTTCTTT. As protein: CASKTGSSLSAFF.